These 21 T cell receptor beta chains originate from one sample sequenced in a study of shared T cell receptors in the human thymus. Profiled with immunoSEQ multiplex PCR; TCRdb holds only in-frame clones, not every one. This sample has fewer than 700,000 clones, with 85% to 90% found just once. These data were likewise used in another study, on human thymus T cells.

The sequenced sample was thymocytes. Every receptor here comes from a boy under two years old with a congenital heart defect.

The chain uses TRBV30 and TRBJ1-2; TRBD1 matches at 7 bases. The CDR3 is made up of 13 amino acids. Germline trimming cut 2 bases from V and 2 bases from J; bases unmatched to any gene: 2. CDR1 and CDR2 (germline): GTSNPN, SVGIG (reference sequence). The CDR3 coding sequence is TGTGCCTGGAGTACAGGGGCAAACTATGGCTACACCTTC. Encoded protein: CAWSTGANYGYTF.

The chain joins TRBV15 to TRBJ2-3; D gene ambiguous. The CDR3 runs 15 residues. Between the trimmed V and J ends, which lost 4 bases and 2 bases, there was a span of 13 bases. Germline CDR1 is LNHNV and CDR2 is YYDKDF (reference sequence). The CDR3 DNA sequence: TGTGCCACCAGCACAAGAGTTGGAGACACAGATACGCAGTATTTT. Protein product: CATSTRVGDTDTQYF.

The chain links TRBV19 to TRBJ2-7; 8 nucleotides line up with TRBD1. V gave up 10 bases and J gave up 2 bases; unmatched junction bases: 10. Germline V gene sequence: CDR1 LNHDA, CDR2 SQIVND (reference sequence). CDR3 length equals 14 residues. The CDR3 region is CATPLKTGAYEQYF. The CDR3 nucleotides read TGTGCCACTCCCCTCAAGACAGGGGCCTACGAGCAGTACTTC.

The CDR3 region has the DNA TGTGCCAGCAGACGCCTAGCGGGTATATACAATGAGCAGTTCTTC. This translates into CASRRLAGIYNEQFF. The V gene is TRBV27, the J gene TRBJ2-1, with 8 bases identical to TRBD2. The CDR3 length is 15 residues. CDR1 MNHEY and CDR2 SMNVEV come from the germline V gene (reference sequence). V gave up 6 bases and J gave up 4 bases; unmatched junction bases: 8.

This clone has just a few counts. The V and J genes are TRBV30 and TRBJ2-4, with D possibly being TRBD1 (6 bases). The CDR3 sequence is 17 residues long. V was clipped by 4 bases and J by 5 bases, with 24 bases between them. CDR1 is GTSNPN and CDR2 is SVGIG in the germline V gene (reference sequence). Here the CDR3 DNA reads TGTGCCTGGATTCTAGGTATCCGAGGGGGTATCCAAAACATTCAGTACTTC. Its protein product is CAWILGIRGGIQNIQYF.

V and J are TRBV14 and TRBJ1-2, with 8 positions matching TRBD1. CDR3 length equals 12 residues. The V gene end was trimmed by 4 bases and the J gene end by 9 bases; junction bases not matched to a gene: 4. Germline V CDR1 and CDR2: SGHDN, FVKESK. The CDR3 nucleotides read TGTGCCAGCAGCCCAGGGGGCGAATGCTACACCTTC. Protein sequence: CASSPGGECYTF.

For the CDR3, the DNA is TGTGCCAGCAGTCCCGAGCGGACCGGGGAGCTGTTTTTT. It codes for CASSPERTGELFF. The chain combines TRBV6-6 with TRBJ2-2, with TRBD2 as a possible D gene (5 bases). V lost 5 bases and J lost 5, with 9 bases in between. The CDR3 runs to 13 residues. Germline V gene data show CDR1 as MNHNY and CDR2 as SVGAGI (reference sequence).

V is TRBV4-2 and J is TRBJ1-1; 7 bases are a match to TRBD1. CDR1 is LGHNA, CDR2 YNFKEQ, per germline. V lost 4 bases and J lost 7; bases outside the gene matches: 3. There are 12 residues in the CDR3. The CDR3 region is CASSRTGNEAFF. The CDR3 DNA is TGTGCCAGCAGCCGGACAGGTAATGAAGCTTTCTTT.

J is TRBJ2-5 and V is TRBV29-1; TRBD2 aligns across 7 bases. Germline V CDR1 and CDR2: SQVTM, ANQGSEA. The J segment lost 9 bases and the V segment lost 5 bases, leaving 24 bases of the junction unmatched. The CDR3 length is 17 residues. CDR3 coding DNA: TGCAGCGTTAAAGCCCGACTAGCCATCCGCACCATGGAGGCCCAGTACTTC. Residues: CSVKARLAIRTMEAQYF.

The chain couples TRBV15 to TRBJ2-7; 11 bases fit TRBD2. The CDR3 runs 15 residues. Germline CDR1 LNHNV, CDR2 YYDKDF (reference sequence). Unmatched junction bases numbered 1, after V lost 3 bases and J lost 0 bases. CDR3 region: CATSRTSGNSYEQYF. DNA of the CDR3: TGTGCCACCAGCAGGACTAGCGGGAACTCCTACGAGCAGTACTTC.

Here the CDR3 DNA reads TGTGCCAGCAGCTTAGGGGACCGCGGGGGTTCCGAGCAGTACTTC. Residues: CASSLGDRGGSEQYF. The genes are TRBV11-2 and TRBJ2-7; 7 nucleotides agree with TRBD2. From germline, CDR1 is SGHAT and CDR2 FQNNGV. The CDR3 is 15 residues long. Trimming cost V 1 base and J 6 bases; bases outside gene matches: 9. The entire variable domain, with the rest obtained from reference TRBV11-2 and TRBJ2-7, is as follows: EAGVAQSPRYKIIEKRQSVAFWCNPISGHATLYWYQQILGQGPKLLIQFQNNGVVDDSQLPKDRFSAERLKGVDSTLKIQPAKLEDSAVYLCASSLGDRGGSEQYFGPGTRLTVT.

This clone was seen more than once but under ten times. The rearrangement links TRBV4-3 to TRBJ2-7; the D is unclear. The length of the CDR3 is 14 residues. Germline CDR1 and CDR2: LGHNA and YSLEER. Trimming took off 0 bases at V and 2 bases at J, with 8 bases between the two ends. CDR3 region: CASSQDTFPYEQYF. CDR3 DNA: TGCGCCAGCAGCCAAGACACTTTCCCCTACGAGCAGTACTTC.

The chain carries TRBV18 and TRBJ2-7, with TRBD2 identical over 16 bases. The CDR3 sequence is 21 residues long. The junction had 20 bases not matched to a gene; V was cut back by 6 bases and J by 3 bases. Germline V gene data show CDR1 as KGHSH and CDR2 as LQKENI. Here the CDR3 reads CASSHRGPGLAGGMTLYEQYF. In DNA, the CDR3 is TGTGCCAGCTCTCACAGGGGACCGGGACTAGCGGGAGGGATGACCCTCTACGAGCAGTACTTC.

The chain employs TRBV29-1 and TRBJ1-5, with TRBD1 as a possible D gene (5 bases). Trimming removed 3 bases at V and 1 base at J, with 19 bases between. This CDR3 spans 17 amino acids. CDR1 and CDR2 (germline): SQVTM, ANQGSEA. The CDR3 sequence is CSVEQGLPRISNQPQHF. The CDR3 nucleotides read TGCAGCGTTGAGCAGGGACTGCCGAGGATCAGCAATCAGCCCCAGCATTTT.

V usage is TRBV19 and J usage is TRBJ2-6; D not certain. The CDR3 contains 14 residues. CDR1 and CDR2 from the germline V gene are LNHDA and SQIVND (reference sequence). V was shortened by 3 bases and J by 1 base, with 4 bases between the two germline ends. DNA of the CDR3: TGTGCCAGTAGTATCAGGTCTGGGGCCAACGTCCTGACTTTC. Translation gives CASSIRSGANVLTF.

This sequence joins TRBV19 and TRBJ2-5; 8 nucleotides line up with TRBD1. The germline CDR1 and CDR2 sequences are LNHDA and SQIVND (reference sequence). The CDR3 totals 15 residues. The ends lost 1 base at V and 3 bases at J; junction bases unmatched: 4. The CDR3 loop is CASSIGTGKEETQYF. Here the CDR3 DNA reads TGTGCCAGTAGTATAGGGACAGGGAAGGAAGAGACCCAGTACTTC. The full variable domain, in which reference TRBV19 and TRBJ2-5 provide the parts outside the CDR3, is DGGITQSPKYLFRKEGQNVTLSCEQNLNHDAMYWYRQDPGQGLRLIYYSQIVNDFQKGDIAEGYSVSREKKESFPLTVTSAQKNPTAFYLCASSIGTGKEETQYFGPGTRLLVL.

The chain is built from TRBV27 and TRBJ2-2, with TRBD2 identical over 14 bases. Germline CDR1 MNHEY, CDR2 SMNVEV (reference sequence). This CDR3 has 17 residues. Unmatched junction bases numbered 11, after V lost 10 bases and J lost 4 bases. The CDR3 region is CATETSGRAAGTGELFF. CDR3 nucleotide sequence: TGTGCCACCGAGACTAGCGGGAGGGCCGCCGGCACCGGGGAGCTGTTTTTT.

The CDR3 DNA sequence: TGCGCCAGCAGCTTGGGTCGGGGGATCACTGAAGCTTTCTTT. Translation: CASSLGRGITEAFF. The chain couples TRBV5-1 to TRBJ1-1; a weak D match, TRBD1 (5 bases). The CDR3 runs 14 residues. Germline V gene lookup returns CDR1 SGHRS and CDR2 YFSETQ. The V gene lost 0 bases and the J gene lost 4 bases, with 10 bases spanning the gap.

This sequence joins TRBV19 and TRBJ2-7, with TRBD1 identical over 10 bases. After removal of 4 bases from V and 2 bases from J, the junction contained 5 bases not matched to a gene. Per germline, CDR1 LNHDA and CDR2 SQIVND (reference sequence). The CDR3 length is 15 residues. Written as DNA, the CDR3 is TGTGCCAGTAGTACGGGACAGGGGCAACCCTACGAGCAGTACTTC. Encoded protein: CASSTGQGQPYEQYF.

This chain connects TRBV6-5 to TRBJ1-1, with D possibly matching TRBD1 (6 bases). Trimming stripped 6 bases from V and 0 bases from J, with 14 bases between. Germline V gene sequence: CDR1 MNHEY, CDR2 SVGAGI. The length of the CDR3 is 15 residues. DNA of the CDR3: TGTGCCAGCAGGCCGGGACAAACAATGAACACTGAAGCTTTCTTT. This sequence encodes CASRPGQTMNTEAFF.

The rearrangement uses TRBV5-6 and TRBJ1-1; TRBD1 matches at 7 bases. The CDR3 has 15 residues. The germline V gene encodes CDR1 SGHDT and CDR2 YYEEEE. Unmatched junction bases numbered 8, after V lost 4 bases and J lost 2 bases. CDR3 sequence reads: CASSRHGTDNTEAFF. For the CDR3, the DNA is TGTGCCAGCAGCCGTCACGGGACAGATAACACTGAAGCTTTCTTT.